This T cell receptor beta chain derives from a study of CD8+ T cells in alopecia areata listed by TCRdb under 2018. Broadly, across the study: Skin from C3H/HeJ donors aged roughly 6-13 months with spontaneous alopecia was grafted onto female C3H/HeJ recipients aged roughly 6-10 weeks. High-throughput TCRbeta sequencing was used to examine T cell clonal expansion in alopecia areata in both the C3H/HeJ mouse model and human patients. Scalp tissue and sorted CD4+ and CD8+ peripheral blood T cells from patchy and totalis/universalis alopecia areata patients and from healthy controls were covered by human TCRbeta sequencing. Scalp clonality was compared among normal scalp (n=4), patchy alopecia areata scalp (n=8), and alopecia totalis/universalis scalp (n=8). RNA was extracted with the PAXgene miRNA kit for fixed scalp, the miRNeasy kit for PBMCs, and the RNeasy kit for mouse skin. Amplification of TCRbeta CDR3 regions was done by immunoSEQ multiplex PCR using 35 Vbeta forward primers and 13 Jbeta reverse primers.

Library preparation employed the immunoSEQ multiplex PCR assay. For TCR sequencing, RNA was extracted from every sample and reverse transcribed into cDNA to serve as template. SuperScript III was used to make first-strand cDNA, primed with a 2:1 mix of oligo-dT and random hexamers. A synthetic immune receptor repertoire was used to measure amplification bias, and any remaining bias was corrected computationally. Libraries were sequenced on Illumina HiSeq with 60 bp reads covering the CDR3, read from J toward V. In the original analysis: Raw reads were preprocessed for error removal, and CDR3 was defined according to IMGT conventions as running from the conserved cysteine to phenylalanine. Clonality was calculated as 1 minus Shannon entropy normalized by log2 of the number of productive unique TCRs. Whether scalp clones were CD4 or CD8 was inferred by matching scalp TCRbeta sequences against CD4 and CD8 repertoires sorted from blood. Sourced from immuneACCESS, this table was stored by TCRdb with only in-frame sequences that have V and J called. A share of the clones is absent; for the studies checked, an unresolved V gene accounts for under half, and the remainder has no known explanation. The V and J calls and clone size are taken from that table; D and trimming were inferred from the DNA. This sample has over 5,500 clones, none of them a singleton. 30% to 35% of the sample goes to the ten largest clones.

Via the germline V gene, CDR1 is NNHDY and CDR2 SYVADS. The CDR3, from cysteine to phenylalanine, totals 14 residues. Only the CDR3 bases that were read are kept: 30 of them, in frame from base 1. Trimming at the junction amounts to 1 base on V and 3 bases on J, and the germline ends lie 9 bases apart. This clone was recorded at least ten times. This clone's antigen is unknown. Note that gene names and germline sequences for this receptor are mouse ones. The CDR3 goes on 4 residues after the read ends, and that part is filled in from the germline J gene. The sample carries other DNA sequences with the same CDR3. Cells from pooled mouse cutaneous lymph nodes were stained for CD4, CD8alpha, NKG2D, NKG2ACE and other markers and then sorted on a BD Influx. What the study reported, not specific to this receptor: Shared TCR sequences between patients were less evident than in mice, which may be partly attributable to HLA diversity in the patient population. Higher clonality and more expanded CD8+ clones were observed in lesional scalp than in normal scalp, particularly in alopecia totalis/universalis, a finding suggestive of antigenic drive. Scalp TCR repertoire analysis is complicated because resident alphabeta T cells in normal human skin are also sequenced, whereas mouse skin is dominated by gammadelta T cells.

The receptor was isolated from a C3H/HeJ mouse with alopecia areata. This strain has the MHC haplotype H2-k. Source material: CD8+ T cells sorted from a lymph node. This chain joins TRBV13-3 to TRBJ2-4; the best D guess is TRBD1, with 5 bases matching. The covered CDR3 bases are TGTGCCAGCAGTGATAGAGACAGCCAAAAC. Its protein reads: CASSDRDSQN. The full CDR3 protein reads CASSDRDSQNTLYF.